These T cell receptor beta chains were read from a single sample in a study of patients and donors after allogeneic stem cell transplantation. Via MiXCR, TCRdb re-called the RT-PCR reads, giving one row per CDR3 protein. The profile shows about 410,000 distinct CDR3 sequences, roughly 17% of them singletons. Sample: blood, either unsorted or a sorted T cell fraction (not recorded which). The receptors were gathered from a human donor who was either an allogeneic HSCT recipient or a stem cell or donor lymphocyte infusion donor (not recorded which). It is not recorded whose cells these are; they may come from a transplant donor. Both conserved end residues are part of each CDR3. Fields, in order: D gene, V gene, J gene, CDR3 protein. A D gene is named only where the DNA matches it firmly.

>NA|TRBV6-5|TRBJ1-3
CASSYNIGNTIYF
>TRBD1|TRBV6-5|TRBJ2-1
CASSSPGQGVNEQFF
>NA|TRBV7-6|TRBJ1-2
CASSRGYGYYGYTF
>NA|TRBV7-9|TRBJ2-1
CASSSNRSPRNEQFF
>NA|TRBV20-1|TRBJ2-7
CSAPSLSLVGAYEQYF
>NA|TRBV20-1|TRBJ1-4
CSAYPGQGIEKLFF
>TRBD2|TRBV4-3|TRBJ2-1
CARALGLAHNEQFF
>TRBD2|TRBV7-9|TRBJ2-1
CASSLLAGGGGNEQFF
>TRBD1|TRBV20-1|TRBJ2-3
CSALLPGQLTDTQYF
>NA|TRBV5-1|TRBJ1-1
CASTGLAGTIEGTEAFF
>NA|TRBV5-1|TRBJ2-3
CASSLSLADTQYF
>TRBD2|TRBV5-1|TRBJ2-2
CASSLGGRGNTGELFF
>NA|TRBV3-1|TRBJ2-3
CASSTRTDTQYF
>NA|TRBV6-2/TRBV6-3|TRBJ2-2
CASSHRRGLENTGELFF
>NA|TRBV5-5|TRBJ2-7
CASPGELNF
>NA|TRBV5-1|TRBJ1-5
CASSLEGGNQPQHF
>TRBD1|TRBV27|TRBJ2-7
CASRAHRDRGPQQYF
>NA|TRBV12-3/TRBV12-4|TRBJ2-7
CASSLADSFYYEQYF
>NA|TRBV7-2|TRBJ2-5
CASRRGRETQYF
>TRBD2|TRBV7-2|TRBJ2-5
CASSRGLAEWVAAQYF
>TRBD2|TRBV9|TRBJ2-1
CASSVLAGHEQFF
>NA|TRBV20-1|TRBJ1-5
CSARKQGVGNQPQHF
>NA|TRBV6-5|TRBJ1-2
CASSYSQGANYGYTF
>NA|TRBV7-9|TRBJ1-4
CASSLEDFATNEKLFF
>TRBD2|TRBV20-1|TRBJ2-1
CSAVGLAENEQFF
>NA|TRBV3-1|TRBJ2-1
CASTYEGEQFF
>NA|TRBV5-6|TRBJ2-3
CASSSYTDTQYF
>NA|TRBV20-1|TRBJ2-3
CSARDLVGASTDTQYF
>TRBD2|TRBV4-2|TRBJ2-7
CASRTSGVPYEQYF
>NA|TRBV9|TRBJ2-3
CASSGTQGGIDTQYF
>TRBD2|TRBV11-2|TRBJ2-1
CASSRISGRAEFF
>NA|TRBV18|TRBJ2-2
CASSPTKTGSNTGELFF
>TRBD1|TRBV20-1|TRBJ1-5
CSASLRDSSNQPQHF
>TRBD1|TRBV7-2|TRBJ1-1
CASSIRTGVNTEAFF
>TRBD2|TRBV24-1|TRBJ2-2
CATMGTSGRSDTGELFF
>NA|TRBV2|TRBJ1-1
CASSIQGLGTEAFF
>NA|TRBV10-3|TRBJ1-4
CAISEGRTLGEKLFF
>NA|TRBV29-1|TRBJ2-7
CSVGTATGGEQYF
>NA|TRBV5-1|TRBJ2-2
CASSTATGNTGELFF
>NA|TRBV12-3/TRBV12-4|TRBJ1-6
CASSKYPGLPSPLHF
>NA|TRBV20-1|TRBJ2-4
CSARVGGRIQYF
>TRBD2|TRBV12-3/TRBV12-4|TRBJ2-3
CASTFSGGTDTQYF
>TRBD2|TRBV3-1|TRBJ2-5
CASISNKRGGIETQYF
>TRBD2|TRBV27|TRBJ2-1
CASSRTSASYNEQFF
>TRBD1|TRBV2|TRBJ1-5
CASSESGTGNRYNQPQHF
>TRBD2|TRBV25-1|TRBJ2-7
CASQRNGGRAGGEQYF
>NA|TRBV3-1|TRBJ2-1
CASSQVPLIPYNEQFF
>NA|TRBV18|TRBJ2-5
CASSPPYSGIETQYF
>TRBD2|TRBV6-1|TRBJ2-3
CASTRGTSGRSGDTQYF
>NA|TRBV7-6|TRBJ1-1
CASSPELALNTEAFF
>NA|TRBV12-3/TRBV12-4|TRBJ1-1
CASSWGWNTEAFF
>TRBD1|TRBV27|TRBJ2-5
CASSLLGRQGAKTQYF
>NA|TRBV30|TRBJ1-1
CAWESGTNTEAFF
>NA|TRBV5-1|TRBJ2-4
CASSLQGYENIQYF
>NA|TRBV9|TRBJ2-2
CASRGIGELFF
>NA|TRBV5-1|TRBJ1-3
CASSIGLFGNTIYF
>NA|TRBV27|TRBJ1-1
CASRSSYRDTEAFF
>TRBD2|TRBV11-3|TRBJ2-1
CASSLTSGGALDEQFF
>NA|TRBV29-1|TRBJ2-1
CSVRIQPAGVHEQFF
>NA|TRBV7-9|TRBJ1-1
CATWAGVHEAFF